The 27 T cell receptor beta chains reported below all come from one sample, sequenced in a study of T cell responses to AZD1222 COVID-19 vaccine. Only in-frame clones appear in the TCRdb table, and some are missing; sequencing was by immunoSEQ multiplex PCR. This sample yields some 200,000 clones, of which about 87% are seen a single time; 5% to 7.5% belongs to the top ten. This specimen was peripheral blood, taken on day 0 of AZD1222 vaccination. The receptor set was obtained from an adult in good health.

The chain has TRBV7-2 and TRBJ1-2, with 9 bases aligning to TRBD1. The CDR3 contains 15 residues. Germline CDR1 SGHTA, CDR2 FQGNSA. Trimming at V came to 8 bases and at J to 2 bases, leaving 9 bases not matched to a gene. As DNA, the CDR3 is TGTGCCAGCCGCACCGGGACAGGGACCAACTATGGCTACACCTTC. Its protein is CASRTGTGTNYGYTF. The full variable domain, its missing parts supplied by reference TRBV7-2 and TRBJ1-2, is GAGVSQSPSNKVTEKGKDVELRCDPISGHTALYWYRQSLGQGLEFLIYFQGNSAPDKSGLPSDRFSAERTGGSVSTLTIQRTQQEDSAVYLCASRTGTGTNYGYTFGSGTRLTVV.

This chain joins TRBV6-4 and TRBJ2-1; D possibly corresponds to TRBD2 (5 bases). V dropped 2 bases and J dropped 7 bases, with 9 bases sitting between them. The CDR3 runs 13 residues. Germline V CDR1 and CDR2: MRHNA, SNTAGT. CDR3 bases: TGTGCCAGCAGTGACAGGGAGCGTAATGAGCAGTTCTTC. Amino acids: CASSDRERNEQFF.

The CDR3 DNA sequence: TGTGCCAGCAGCTTCTTAGCGGGAAGGAGCACAGATACGCAGTATTTT. It specifies CASSFLAGRSTDTQYF. This chain joins TRBV7-2 and TRBJ2-3; 8 positions agree with TRBD2. There are 16 residues in the CDR3. Germline V gene sequence: CDR1 SGHTA, CDR2 FQGNSA. The J segment lost 0 bases and the V segment lost 3 bases, leaving 5 bases of the junction unmatched.

CDR3 in DNA: TGTGCCTGGACGGACGGAATTGATAATTCACCCCTCCACTTT. It translates to CAWTDGIDNSPLHF. The gene calls are TRBV30 and TRBJ1-6; D ambiguous. The CDR3 is made up of 14 amino acids. Trimming took 4 bases from V and 5 from J, leaving 12 bases between them. Germline assignment: CDR1 GTSNPN and CDR2 SVGIG (reference sequence).

The CDR3 sequence: CASSVTDTQYF. CDR3 DNA sequence: TGTGCCAGCAGCGTCACAGATACGCAGTATTTT. The rearrangement links TRBV5-4 to TRBJ2-3; D not certain. The CDR3 has 11 amino acids. Germline CDR1 reads SGHNT; CDR2 reads YYREEE (reference sequence). Trimming took 4 bases from V and 2 from J, leaving 2 bases between them.

The V call is TRBV5-1, the J call TRBJ2-7; perhaps TRBD2 as D (5 bases). Germline CDR1 and CDR2: SGHRS and YFSETQ. The CDR3 length is 13 residues. Trimming stripped 4 bases from V and 6 bases from J, with 14 bases between. This chain's CDR3 is CASSRGTPAEQYF. The CDR3 DNA follows: TGCGCCAGCAGCCGGGGTACCCCGGCCGAGCAGTACTTC.

V and J are TRBV7-2 and TRBJ2-3; D is unresolved. The germline CDR1 and CDR2 sequences are SGHTA and FQGNSA. Trimming cost V 6 bases and J 2 bases, with 3 bases left between them. CDR3 length: 11 amino acids. The CDR3: CASSPTDTQYF. For the CDR3, the DNA is TGTGCCAGCAGTCCCACAGATACGCAGTATTTT.

The chain employs TRBV30 and TRBJ2-5; D is ambiguous. The germline CDR1 and CDR2 sequences are GTSNPN and SVGIG (reference sequence). CDR3 size: 14 residues. V was clipped by 2 bases and J by 5 bases, with 15 bases between them. The CDR3 loop reads CAWSNKFIGETQYF. CDR3 DNA sequence: TGTGCCTGGAGTAATAAATTCATAGGGGAGACCCAGTACTTC.

The count of this clone is one. V is TRBV5-1 and J is TRBJ1-4; weak D call: TRBD1 (5 bases). The CDR3 runs 15 residues. Trimming cost V 4 bases and J 1 base, with 11 bases left between them. CDR1 is SGHRS, CDR2 YFSETQ, per germline. CDR3 region: CASSPQGVTNEKLFF. DNA for the CDR3: TGCGCCAGCAGCCCCCAGGGAGTAACTAATGAAAAACTGTTTTTT.

This chain joins TRBV27 and TRBJ1-6; the match to TRBD1 covers 7 bases. V shed 1 base and J 7 bases; nucleotides not matched to a gene: 4. This CDR3 has 15 amino acids. Germline loops: CDR1 MNHEY, CDR2 SMNVEV (reference sequence). CDR3 residues: CASSLLAGGNSPLHF. CDR3 bases: TGTGCCAGCAGTTTATTGGCAGGGGGGAATTCACCCCTCCACTTT.

The genes are TRBV7-3 and TRBJ2-2, with unresolved D. V lost 2 bases to trimming and J lost 4 bases, with 5 bases between them. CDR3 length: 13 amino acids. The germline V gene encodes CDR1 SGHTA and CDR2 FQGTGA. The CDR3 loop reads CASSLLGTGELFF. In nucleotides, the CDR3 is TGTGCCAGCAGCTTATTAGGCACCGGGGAGCTGTTTTTT.

This clone was recorded once. The rearrangement joins TRBV9 to TRBJ1-3, with D possibly being TRBD1 (5 bases). The V and J ends lost 1 base and 0 bases respectively, with 26 bases between them. Germline loops: CDR1 SGDLS, CDR2 YYNGEE. CDR3 length equals 21 residues. The CDR3 protein is CASSVSVDTGGVTSSGNTIYF. CDR3 coding DNA: TGTGCCAGCAGCGTATCCGTGGATACTGGGGGGGTCACTAGCTCTGGAAACACCATATATTTT.

The chain joins TRBV27 to TRBJ1-4, with D possibly TRBD1 on 6 matching bases. This CDR3 comprises 14 residues. Trimming shortened V by 5 bases and J by 8 bases, and 15 bases separated the two germline ends. Germline assignment: CDR1 MNHEY and CDR2 SMNVEV (reference sequence). The CDR3 loop reads CASSMFQGWEKLFF. For the CDR3, the DNA is TGTGCCAGCAGTATGTTTCAGGGGTGGGAAAAACTGTTTTTT.

This rearrangement joins TRBV10-3 to TRBJ2-1; 8 bases align to TRBD1. Trimming at V came to 8 bases and at J to 5 bases, leaving 8 bases not matched to a gene. CDR1 and CDR2 from the germline V gene are ENHRY and SYGVKD. This CDR3 is built from 14 residues. The CDR3 loop is CAIRGGQDNNEQFF. CDR3 nucleotide sequence: TGTGCCATCCGTGGGGGACAGGACAACAATGAGCAGTTCTTC.

The chain links TRBV7-2 to TRBJ1-3; possibly TRBD1 for D (5 bases). The V and J ends lost 1 base and 2 bases respectively, with 9 bases between them. The CDR3 has 15 residues. Germline-derived CDR1 and CDR2 are SGHTA and FQGNSA. The chain's CDR3 is CASSLVSDTGNTIYF. The CDR3 coding sequence is TGTGCCAGCAGCTTAGTTTCGGACACTGGAAACACCATATATTTT.

The rearrangement uses TRBV28 and TRBJ1-4; 10 positions match TRBD1. After removal of 10 bases from V and 1 base from J, the junction contained 15 bases not matched to a gene. Germline V gene sequence: CDR1 MDHEN, CDR2 SYDVKM. The length of the CDR3 is 18 residues. Here the CDR3 DNA reads TGTGCCAAACGATCGGACAGGGGGAATTCGAAAACTAATGAAAAACTGTTTTTT. Protein product: CAKRSDRGNSKTNEKLFF. Together with reference TRBV28 and TRBJ1-4, the CDR3 gives the full variable domain: DVKVTQSSRYLVKRTGEKVFLECVQDMDHENMFWYRQDPGLGLRLIYFSYDVKMKEKGDIPEGYSVSREKKERFSLILESASTNQTSMYLCAKRSDRGNSKTNEKLFFGSGTQLSVL.

This clone has a single count. This chain connects TRBV11-2 to TRBJ2-5, with 7 nucleotides matching TRBD1. The CDR3 has 14 residues. Unmatched junction bases numbered 6, after V lost 4 bases and J lost 4 bases. CDR1 SGHAT and CDR2 FQNNGV come from the germline V gene. The CDR3 coding sequence is TGTGCCAGCAGCTGGCTACAGGGGCGAGAGACCCAGTACTTC. As protein: CASSWLQGRETQYF. Drawing the rest from reference TRBV11-2 and TRBJ2-5, the complete variable domain is EAGVAQSPRYKIIEKRQSVAFWCNPISGHATLYWYQQILGQGPKLLIQFQNNGVVDDSQLPKDRFSAERLKGVDSTLKIQPAKLEDSAVYLCASSWLQGRETQYFGPGTRLLVL.

This clone was found a few times. The chain recombines TRBV6-2 or TRBV6-3 with TRBJ2-2, with no clear D. The germline V gene encodes CDR1 MNHEY and CDR2 SVGEGT. Trimming stripped 2 bases from V and 2 bases from J, with 12 bases between. The CDR3 length is 16 residues. The CDR3 protein is CASSYGSNRNTGELFF. CDR3 nucleotides: TGTGCCAGCAGTTACGGCTCAAACCGCAACACCGGGGAGCTGTTTTTT.

The CDR3, as DNA: TGTGCCAGTAGTGACCTACAGGGGATGAATCAGCCCCAGCATTTT. It is translated as CASSDLQGMNQPQHF. V gene TRBV19 combines with J gene TRBJ1-5; TRBD1 agrees at 7 bases. CDR1 is LNHDA, CDR2 SQIVND, per germline (reference sequence). After removal of 5 bases from V and 4 bases from J, the junction contained 8 bases not matched to a gene. The CDR3 totals 15 residues.

The chain links TRBV5-1 to TRBJ2-1, with 8 bases matching TRBD2. The germline V gene encodes CDR1 SGHRS and CDR2 YFSETQ. V lost 4 bases, J lost 9 bases, and 15 bases stayed unmatched. The CDR3 consists of 16 residues. CDR3 loop: CASSGGTRSQIGEQFF. CDR3 nucleotides: TGCGCCAGCAGCGGGGGGACTAGGTCCCAAATCGGTGAGCAGTTCTTC. Supplemented by reference TRBV5-1 and TRBJ2-1, the full variable domain reads KAGVTQTPRYLIKTRGQQVTLSCSPISGHRSVSWYQQTPGQGLQFLFEYFSETQRNKGNFPGRFSGRQFSNSRSEMNVSTLELGDSALYLCASSGGTRSQIGEQFFGPGTRLTVL.

The chain is built from TRBV5-1 and TRBJ2-2; D is ambiguous. CDR3 length equals 16 residues. The germline CDR1 and CDR2 sequences are SGHRS and YFSETQ. Trimming removed 1 base at V and 0 bases at J, with 10 bases between. CDR3 nucleotides: TGCGCCAGCAGCTTGAATTTCGGTTCGAACACCGGGGAGCTGTTTTTT. Amino acid sequence: CASSLNFGSNTGELFF.

The rearrangement joins TRBV29-1 to TRBJ2-2; tentative D call: TRBD1 (6 bases). The V gene's germline CDR1 is SQVTM and CDR2 ANQGSEA. Trimming shortened V by 5 bases and J by 7 bases, and 14 bases separated the two germline ends. This CDR3 comprises 13 residues. CDR3 bases: TGCAGCGTTAGAACAGGGTCCGGCGGGGAGCTGTTTTTT. This encodes CSVRTGSGGELFF.

This sequence joins TRBV11-2 and TRBJ2-7; D remains unclear. The CDR3 is made up of 15 amino acids. Germline assignment: CDR1 SGHAT and CDR2 FQNNGV. V lost 1 base and J lost 6, with 16 bases in between. Here the CDR3 DNA reads TGTGCCAGCAGCTTAGTGACGGTCGGGTTCGGCGAGCAGTACTTC. Encoded protein: CASSLVTVGFGEQYF. Supplemented by reference TRBV11-2 and TRBJ2-7, the full variable domain reads EAGVAQSPRYKIIEKRQSVAFWCNPISGHATLYWYQQILGQGPKLLIQFQNNGVVDDSQLPKDRFSAERLKGVDSTLKIQPAKLEDSAVYLCASSLVTVGFGEQYFGPGTRLTVT.

V and J are TRBV6-6 and TRBJ2-1; 8 bases are shared with TRBD1. Germline loops: CDR1 MNHNY, CDR2 SVGAGI (reference sequence). The V and J ends lost 5 bases and 0 bases, in that order; junction bases with no gene match: 3. CDR3 length: 15 residues. The CDR3 DNA reads as TGTGCCAGCAGTCGACAGGGGAACTCCTACAATGAGCAGTTCTTC. It translates to CASSRQGNSYNEQFF.

The V gene is TRBV28, the J gene TRBJ2-7, with 12 positions matching TRBD2. The CDR3 has 15 amino acids. The V gene end was trimmed by 2 bases and the J gene end by 4 bases; junction bases not matched to a gene: 3. Germline-derived CDR1 and CDR2 are MDHEN and SYDVKM. CDR3 sequence reads: CASSLATSGSYEQYF. The CDR3 DNA is TGTGCCAGCAGTTTAGCGACTAGCGGGAGTTACGAGCAGTACTTC.

The chain employs TRBV5-1 and TRBJ2-2; 8 bases line up with TRBD1. The V segment lost 2 bases and the J segment 6 bases; nucleotides outside the gene matches: 6. CDR1 is SGHRS, CDR2 YFSETQ, per germline. The CDR3 totals 15 residues. CDR3 sequence reads: CASSFQGAVAGELFF. The CDR3 DNA follows: TGCGCCAGCAGCTTCCAGGGGGCGGTGGCCGGGGAGCTGTTTTTT.

The V call is TRBV10-3, the J call TRBJ2-2; D remains ambiguous. Germline CDR1 ENHRY, CDR2 SYGVKD. The V end lost 8 bases, the J end lost 6 bases, and 10 bases lay between the germline ends. The CDR3 totals 12 residues. The CDR3 here is CAIYLEPGELFF. The CDR3, as DNA: TGTGCCATCTACCTGGAGCCCGGGGAGCTGTTTTTT.